One TCR beta chain is described in this entry. This record comes from a study of blood T cell repertoires in COVID-19. Study-level background: The United States, Italy and Spain supplied acute and convalescent COVID-19 samples. PBMCs, B-cell-depleted T cells, or T cells provided the cDNA or gDNA that made up the material.

V was pared by 0 bases and J by 5 bases, with 12 bases between. The CDR3 totals 15 residues. CDR1 SGHDN and CDR2 FVKESK come from the germline V gene. As processed by the authors: Estimation of nucleated cell counts was performed using reference gene primer amplification. Method: immunoSEQ multiplex PCR; TCRdb's copy keeps in-frame clones and lacks some. Clone size and V and J calls were adopted from that table, with D and trimming inferred from the DNA. The sample consists of approximately 94,000 clones, roughly 80% of them appearing once. This TCR was sampled from a woman between 65 and 79 years old with acute or convalescent COVID-19. The sample comprised peripheral blood. The genes are TRBV14 and TRBJ2-3, with D tentatively TRBD1 (6 bases). CDR3 protein: CASSQDLPGEDTQYF. In DNA, the CDR3 is TGTGCCAGCAGCCAAGACCTTCCAGGGGAAGATACGCAGTATTTT.